The clone carrying this TCR beta chain was found a few times. Its antigen is currently unknown. TCRdb re-derived calls from the 5' RACE reads in MiXCR, one entry per CDR3 protein. This sample has around 530,000 distinct CDR3 sequences, with 13% to 15% found just once. This specimen belongs to a study of identical twins. This CDR3 is 14 amino acids long. V lost 1 base and J lost 3, with 7 bases in between. Germline CDR1 is SGHTA and CDR2 is FQGNSA. Overall study findings and caveats: Out-of-frame sharing of TCR alpha in monozygotic twins was underestimated by models.

A further study also used this sample, focusing on yellow fever vaccine responses in identical twins.

The rearrangement uses TRBV7-2 and TRBJ2-1; no definite D call. The TCR originated in a woman aged 18-30 years in good health. Material for sequencing was CD4+ T cells sorted from blood. The CDR3 reads CASSLVSVYNEQFF. As DNA, the CDR3 is TGTGCCAGCAGCTTAGTATCCGTCTACAATGAGCAGTTCTTC.